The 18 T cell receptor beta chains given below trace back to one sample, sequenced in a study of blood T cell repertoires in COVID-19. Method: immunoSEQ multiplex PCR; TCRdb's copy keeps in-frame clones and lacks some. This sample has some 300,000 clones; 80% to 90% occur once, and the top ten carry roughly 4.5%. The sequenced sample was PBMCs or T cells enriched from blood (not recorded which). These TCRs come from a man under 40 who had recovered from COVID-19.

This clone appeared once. The DNA of the CDR3 is TGTGCCAGCAGCCCCCAGGGTAGCACAGATACGCAGTATTTT. This translates into CASSPQGSTDTQYF. The V call is TRBV7-9, the J call TRBJ2-3; the D gene is possibly TRBD1 (5 bases). Germline V gene sequence: CDR1 SEHNR, CDR2 FQNEAQ (reference sequence). Trimming cost V 5 bases and J 0 bases, with 9 bases left between them. The CDR3 is 14 amino acids.

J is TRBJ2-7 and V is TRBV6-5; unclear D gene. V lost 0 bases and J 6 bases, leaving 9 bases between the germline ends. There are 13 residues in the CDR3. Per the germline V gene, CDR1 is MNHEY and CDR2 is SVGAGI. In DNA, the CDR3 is TGTGCCAGCAGTTACTCGGCTTCAGGCGAGCAGTACTTC. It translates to CASSYSASGEQYF.

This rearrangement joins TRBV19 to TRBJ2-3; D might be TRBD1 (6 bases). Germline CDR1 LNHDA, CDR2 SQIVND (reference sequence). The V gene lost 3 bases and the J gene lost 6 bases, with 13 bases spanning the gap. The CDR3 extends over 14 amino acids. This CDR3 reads CASSIQGLRDTQYF. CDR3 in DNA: TGTGCCAGTAGTATTCAGGGGCTGAGGGATACGCAGTATTTT.

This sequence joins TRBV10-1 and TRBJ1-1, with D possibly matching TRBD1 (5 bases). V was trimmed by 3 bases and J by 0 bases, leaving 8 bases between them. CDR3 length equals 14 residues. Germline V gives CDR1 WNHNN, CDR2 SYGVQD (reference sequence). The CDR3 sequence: CASSDTGLNTEAFF. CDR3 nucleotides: TGCGCCAGCAGTGACACAGGACTGAACACTGAAGCTTTCTTT.

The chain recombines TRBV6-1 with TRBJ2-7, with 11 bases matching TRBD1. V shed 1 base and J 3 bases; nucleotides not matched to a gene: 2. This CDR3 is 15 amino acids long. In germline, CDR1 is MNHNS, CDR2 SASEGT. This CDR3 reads CASSEGTGGFYEQYF. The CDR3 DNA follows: TGTGCCAGCAGTGAAGGGACAGGGGGCTTCTACGAGCAGTACTTC.

In DNA, the CDR3 is TGTGCCAGCAGCCTATCCCAAGGCGGACAGGGGAACACCGGGGAGCTGTTTTTT. Translation gives CASSLSQGGQGNTGELFF. This chain uses TRBV16 with TRBJ2-2; 8 bases are shared with TRBD1. Germline V lookup: CDR1 KGHSY, CDR2 FQNENV. CDR3 size: 18 residues. With 4 bases clipped from V and 1 base from J, the junction kept 11 bases outside the gene matches. The whole variable domain, filled in from reference TRBV16 and TRBJ2-2, reads GEEVAQTPKHLVRGEGQKAKLYCAPIKGHSYVFWYQQVLKNEFKFLISFQNENVFDETGMPKERFSAKCLPNSPCSLEIQATKLEDSAVYFCASSLSQGGQGNTGELFFGEGSRLTVL.

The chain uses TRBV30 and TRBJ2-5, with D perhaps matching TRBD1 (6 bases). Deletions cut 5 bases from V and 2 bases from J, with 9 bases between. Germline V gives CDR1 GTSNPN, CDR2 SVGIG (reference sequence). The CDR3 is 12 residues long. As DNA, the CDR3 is TGTGCCTGGGACCAGGGGCAAGAGACCCAGTACTTC. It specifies CAWDQGQETQYF.

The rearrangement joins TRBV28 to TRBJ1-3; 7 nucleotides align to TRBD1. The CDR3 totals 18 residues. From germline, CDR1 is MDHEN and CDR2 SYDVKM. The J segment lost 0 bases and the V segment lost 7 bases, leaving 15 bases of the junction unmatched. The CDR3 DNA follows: TGTGCCAGCACTTCACGCCAGGGGGGTTTCCGCTCTGGAAACACCATATATTTT. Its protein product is CASTSRQGGFRSGNTIYF.

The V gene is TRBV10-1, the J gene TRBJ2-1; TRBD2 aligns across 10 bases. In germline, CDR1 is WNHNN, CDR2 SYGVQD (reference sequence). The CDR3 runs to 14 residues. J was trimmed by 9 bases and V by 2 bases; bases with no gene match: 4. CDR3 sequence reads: CASSEKASGGEQFF. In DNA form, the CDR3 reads TGCGCCAGCAGTGAGAAGGCTAGCGGGGGTGAGCAGTTCTTC.

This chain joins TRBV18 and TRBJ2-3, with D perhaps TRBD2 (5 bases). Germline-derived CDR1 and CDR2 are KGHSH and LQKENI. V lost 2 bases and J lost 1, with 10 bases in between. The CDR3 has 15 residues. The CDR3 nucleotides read TGTGCCAGCTCACCAGAGACTACCCGCACAGATACGCAGTATTTT. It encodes CASSPETTRTDTQYF.

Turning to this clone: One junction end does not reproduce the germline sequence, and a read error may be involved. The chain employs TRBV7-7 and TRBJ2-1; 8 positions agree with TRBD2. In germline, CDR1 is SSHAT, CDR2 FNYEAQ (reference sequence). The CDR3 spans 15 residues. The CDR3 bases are TGTGCTAGCAGCCCAATAGCGGGAACCTACAATGAGCAGTTCTTC. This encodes CASSPIAGTYNEQFF. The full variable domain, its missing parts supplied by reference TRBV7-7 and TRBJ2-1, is GAGVSQSPRYKVTKRGQDVTLRCDPISSHATLYWYQQALGQGPEFLTYFNYEAQPDKSGLPSDRFSAERPEGSISTLTIQRTEQRDSAMYRCASSPIAGTYNEQFFGPGTRLTVL.

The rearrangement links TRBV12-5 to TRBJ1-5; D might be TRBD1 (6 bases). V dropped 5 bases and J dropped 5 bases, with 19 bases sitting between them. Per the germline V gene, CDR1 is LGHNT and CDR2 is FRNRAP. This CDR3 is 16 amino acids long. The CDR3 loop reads CASGTPETGSYQPQHF. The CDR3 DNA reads TGTGCTAGTGGTACTCCCGAGACAGGATCTTATCAGCCCCAGCATTTT.

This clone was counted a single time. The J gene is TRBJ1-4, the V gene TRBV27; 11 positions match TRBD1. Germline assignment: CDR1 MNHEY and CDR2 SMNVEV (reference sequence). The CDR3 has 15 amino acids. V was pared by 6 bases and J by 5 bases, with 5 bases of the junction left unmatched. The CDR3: CASSWDRGRNEKLFF. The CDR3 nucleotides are TGTGCCAGCAGCTGGGACAGGGGGAGGAATGAAAAACTGTTTTTT. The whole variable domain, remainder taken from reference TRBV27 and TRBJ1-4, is EAQVTQNPRYLITVTGKKLTVTCSQNMNHEYMSWYRQDPGLGLRQIYYSMNVEVTDKGDVPEGYKVSRKEKRNFPLILESPSPNQTSLYFCASSWDRGRNEKLFFGSGTQLSVL.

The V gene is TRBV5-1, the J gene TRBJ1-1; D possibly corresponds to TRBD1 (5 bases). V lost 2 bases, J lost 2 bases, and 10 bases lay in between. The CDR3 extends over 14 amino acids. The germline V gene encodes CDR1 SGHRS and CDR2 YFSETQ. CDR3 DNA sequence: TGCGCCAGCAGCTTAAGGGGCGATAACACTGAAGCTTTCTTT. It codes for CASSLRGDNTEAFF. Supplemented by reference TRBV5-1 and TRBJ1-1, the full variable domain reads KAGVTQTPRYLIKTRGQQVTLSCSPISGHRSVSWYQQTPGQGLQFLFEYFSETQRNKGNFPGRFSGRQFSNSRSEMNVSTLELGDSALYLCASSLRGDNTEAFFGQGTRLTVV.

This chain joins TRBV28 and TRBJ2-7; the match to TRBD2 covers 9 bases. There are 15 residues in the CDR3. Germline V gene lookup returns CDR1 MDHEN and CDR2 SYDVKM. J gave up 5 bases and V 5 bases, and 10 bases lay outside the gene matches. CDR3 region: CASSGGGVSRHEQYF. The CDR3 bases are TGTGCCAGCAGTGGCGGGGGGGTAAGTCGCCACGAGCAGTACTTC.

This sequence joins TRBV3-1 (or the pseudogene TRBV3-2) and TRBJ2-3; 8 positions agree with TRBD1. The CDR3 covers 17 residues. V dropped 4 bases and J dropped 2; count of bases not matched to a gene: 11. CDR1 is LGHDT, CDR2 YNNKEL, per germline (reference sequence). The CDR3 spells CASSPLESDRVTDTQYF. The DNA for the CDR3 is TGTGCCAGCAGCCCTCTGGAATCGGACAGGGTCACAGATACGCAGTATTTT.

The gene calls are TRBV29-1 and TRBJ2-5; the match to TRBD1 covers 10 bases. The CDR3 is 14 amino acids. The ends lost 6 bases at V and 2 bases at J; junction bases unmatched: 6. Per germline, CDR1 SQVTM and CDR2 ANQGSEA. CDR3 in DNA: TGCAGCGTCCGGGACAGGGGTCAGCAAGAGACCCAGTACTTC. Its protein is CSVRDRGQQETQYF.

CDR3 in amino acids: CASSLDGSNQPQHF. The CDR3 DNA reads as TGCGCCAGCAGCTTGGACGGGAGTAACCAGCCCCAGCATTTT. The chain links TRBV5-1 to TRBJ1-5; the D is unclear. The germline V gene has CDR1 SGHRS and CDR2 YFSETQ. Trimming took off 0 bases at V and 7 bases at J, with 11 bases between the two ends. The CDR3 runs to 14 residues.